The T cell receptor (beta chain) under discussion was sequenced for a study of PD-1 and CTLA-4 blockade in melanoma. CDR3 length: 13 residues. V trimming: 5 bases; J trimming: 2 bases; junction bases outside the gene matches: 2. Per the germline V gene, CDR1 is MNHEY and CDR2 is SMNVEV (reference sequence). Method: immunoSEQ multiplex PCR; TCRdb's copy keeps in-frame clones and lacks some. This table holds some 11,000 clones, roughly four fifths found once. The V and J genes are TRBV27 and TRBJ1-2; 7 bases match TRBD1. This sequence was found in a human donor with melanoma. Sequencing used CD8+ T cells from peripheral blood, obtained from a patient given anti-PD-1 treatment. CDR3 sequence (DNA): TGTGCCAGCAGTCCGGGACAGAACTATGGCTACACCTTC. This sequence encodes CASSPGQNYGYTF.